Below, one T cell receptor (beta chain) is given with its context. The assay was immunoSEQ multiplex PCR, and TCRdb's table has in-frame clones only and misses some. Of approximately 75,000 clones listed, around 97% are singletons. This sample was included in a study of technical replicates of blood from a few donors. CDR3 length: 17 residues. Looked up from germline, CDR1 is SGHAT and CDR2 is FQNNGV. The V end was cut by 1 base, the J end by 8 bases, with 23 bases between. The sample taken for sequencing was T cells isolated from PBMCs. J is TRBJ1-1 and V is TRBV11-2; TRBD1 is a possible D gene (5 bases). The sequence was collected from a human donor in good health. The CDR3 DNA sequence: TGTGCCAGCAGCTTAGGGGCGGCAGGGCCCATTCCTCGGGAAGCTTTCTTT. It codes for CASSLGAAGPIPREAFF.